Following are 9 T cell receptor beta chains from one sample sequenced in a study of Graves' ophthalmopathy and Graves' hyperthyroidism (dated by TCRdb to 2017 to 2018). Sequenced on an Illumina HiSeq 2000. TCR beta CDR3 regions were amplified from RNA transcripts for repertoire sequencing. HTBI primers and the Qiagen OneStep RT-PCR kit were used in a first-round RT-PCR, which was followed by a second-round multiplex PCR, size selection and purification. The raw public reads went through TCRdb reprocessing: fastp at Q25, MiXCR clone calling, in-frame beta chains kept. Every entry covers one CDR3 protein and lists the most common genes and DNA from its rows. For this sample the table gives 350,000 to 400,000 distinct CDR3 sequences, of which around 16% were detected only once. Roughly 1.5% of the sample rests with the top ten. The sample taken for sequencing was peripheral blood. These TCRs come from a woman in her late teens or twenties with Graves' ophthalmopathy. Donor details come from another sample of the same person, matched by shared clones.

Ten or more counts support this clonotype. The V gene is TRBV6-1, the J gene TRBJ2-7, with D possibly matching TRBD2 (5 bases). The germline gives CDR1 MNHNS, CDR2 SASEGT. V was clipped by 2 bases and J by 3 bases, with 11 bases between them. The CDR3 extends over 14 amino acids. The chain's CDR3 is CASSEPGNGYEQYF. CDR3 bases: TGTGCCAGCAGTGAACCCGGGAATGGCTACGAGCAGTACTTC.

The chain uses TRBV7-2 and TRBJ1-2; 9 nucleotides match TRBD1. The germline V gene encodes CDR1 SGHTA and CDR2 FQGNSA. The junction had 4 bases not matched to a gene; V was cut back by 0 bases and J by 5 bases. The CDR3 consists of 15 residues. In DNA, the CDR3 is TGTGCCAGCAGCTTAGCCCCCGGGACAGGGTATGGCTACACCTTC. Its protein product is CASSLAPGTGYGYTF.

This clonotype has at least ten counts. The chain uses TRBV6-5 and TRBJ2-7; D gene ambiguous. The CDR3 has 13 amino acids. Trimming left V 3 bases short and J 3 bases short, with 9 bases between. Germline V gene lookup returns CDR1 MNHEY and CDR2 SVGAGI. This CDR3 reads CASSYSDGYEQYF. In DNA form, the CDR3 reads TGTGCCAGCAGTTATTCGGACGGCTACGAGCAGTACTTC.

This clonotype appeared many times. The chain combines TRBV6-1 with TRBJ1-2; D might be TRBD1 (6 bases). CDR1 and CDR2 (germline): MNHNS, SASEGT. The CDR3 spans 13 residues. V dropped 6 bases and J dropped 6 bases, with 14 bases sitting between them. The CDR3 region is CASSFTGQHGYTF. DNA of the CDR3: TGTGCCAGCAGCTTCACCGGACAGCATGGCTACACCTTC.

In its sample, this clonotype was seen many times. The chain combines TRBV6-2 or TRBV6-3 with TRBJ2-7; D is possibly TRBD1 (5 bases). Germline CDR1 and CDR2: MNHEY and SVGEGT. The germline V and J ends were trimmed by 6 bases and 0 bases, with 21 bases remaining between them. The CDR3 is 17 amino acids. The CDR3 region is CASSSSVWGGASYEQYF. The DNA of the CDR3 is TGTGCCAGCAGCTCGAGTGTCTGGGGCGGCGCCTCCTACGAGCAGTACTTC.

Ten or more counts support this clonotype. The chain uses TRBV27 and TRBJ2-7, with 11 positions matching TRBD2. With V trimmed by 5 bases and J by 5 bases, 11 bases remained unmatched. Per the germline V gene, CDR1 is MNHEY and CDR2 is SMNVEV (reference sequence). The CDR3 consists of 16 residues. This CDR3 reads CASSPVGSGRGNEQYF. CDR3 sequence (DNA): TGTGCCAGCAGTCCCGTGGGTAGCGGGAGGGGAAACGAGCAGTACTTC.

At least ten counts were recorded for this clonotype. V gene TRBV19 combines with J gene TRBJ1-5, with unresolved D. CDR1 LNHDA and CDR2 SQIVND come from the germline V gene (reference sequence). The CDR3 spans 13 residues. V dropped 8 bases and J dropped 2 bases, with 10 bases sitting between them. The chain's CDR3 is CASGRNGNQPQHF. In nucleotides, the CDR3 is TGTGCCAGTGGGCGCAACGGCAATCAGCCCCAGCATTTT.

This clonotype has ten or more counts. V usage is TRBV19 and J usage is TRBJ1-1; D not resolved. Trimming stripped 5 bases from V and 7 bases from J, with 8 bases between. The germline V gene has CDR1 LNHDA and CDR2 SQIVND (reference sequence). The CDR3 consists of 11 residues. This chain's CDR3 is CASSLRVEAFF. The CDR3 DNA reads TGTGCCAGTAGTTTGAGGGTTGAAGCTTTCTTT.

In regard to this clonotype: A read error may be the cause here, since a much bigger clone is one base away. V and J are TRBV24-1 and TRBJ2-2; D possibly corresponds to TRBD2 (5 bases). CDR1 and CDR2 from the germline V gene are KGHDR and SFDVKD. The CDR3 spans 12 residues. The CDR3 is CATSADTGELLF. CDR3 nucleotide sequence: TGTGCCACCAGTGCCGACACCGGGGAGCTGCTTTTT.